Reported below is one TCR beta chain. The antigen it recognizes is unknown. No base quality values were provided; no much bigger clone lies one nucleotide off. The donors were healthy, HIV-negative adults with no recently reported acute infections or vaccinations. Every donor was a Caucasian adult living in Nashville, Tennessee, USA. Magnetic negative selection was used to enrich CD4+ T cells, after which naive cells were positively selected on CD45RA and the negative fraction became the memory subset. After blood collection by leukapheresis, PBMCs were isolated using Ficoll-Histopaque density gradient centrifugation and then cryopreserved in the vapor phase of liquid nitrogen. Analytical flow cytometry was used to check the purity and quantity of every magnetically sorted T cell population. Genomic DNA was isolated from each sorted fraction and quantified by UV absorbance on a Nanodrop 2000c. These data belong to a study of shared clonotypes between healthy human individuals (dated by TCRdb to 2020 to 2021). Regarding the complete study: The cohort included three men and a couple of women between 18 and 49 years of age. Between about 0.94 and 8.9 billion PBMCs per donor were obtained by leukapheresis. To estimate repertoire size and how much clonotype sharing occurs between individuals, the study deeply sequenced the blood TCR repertoires of several healthy adults. For each donor, three plates each were used for CD4 naive and CD4 memory, two plates were used for CD8 naive, and one plate was used for CD8 memory. To increase sequencing depth and limit assay-specific biases, different laboratories used diverse techniques to prepare libraries and sequence TCR repertoires.

The paper's findings and limits, for the study overall: Compared with non-shared clonotypes, the clonotypes found in all four sorted-subset donors had higher generation probabilities. Larger estimated clonotype richness was generally found for naive subsets than for memory subsets. Sampling was limited to blood, and TCR repertoires in tissue likely differ from TCR repertoires in blood. When a few donors were compared, the shared fraction of clonotypes was roughly 4.8% for naive CD4, about 4% for naive CD8, 2% to 2.5% for memory CD4, and 0.35% to 0.5% for memory CD8. Because the study included a small number of donors, the genetic and exposure-history diversity represented was limited. Incomplete sequencing was indicated by rarefaction of sorted-subset datasets, despite the large sequencing depth. Based on pairwise subsampling, the degree of clonotype sharing among donors was expected to be affected by sequencing depth.

From its cysteine to its phenylalanine, the CDR3 spans 18 amino acids. Only the CDR3 DNA is retained, 54 bases long and in frame from the first base. Ends trimmed: V by 5 bases, J by 4 bases; bases unmatched to a gene: 12. CDR1 and CDR2, per the germline V gene (reference sequence), are MNHEY and SMNVEV. Using the deep immunoSEQ assay, TCR CDR3 regions were amplified from genomic DNA by multiplex PCR. Extracted genomic DNA from each cell subset was distributed evenly across all wells of several immunoSEQ 96-well plates, and each plate was treated as a replicate. Each replicate PCR for sorted subsets received roughly 0.2 ug genomic DNA, equal to 30,000 or so T cell genomes. The purified libraries were quantified using a Qubit 3.0 fluorometer, sized with a Bioanalyzer 2100, and then quantified again using the KAPA Library Quantification kit. Every immunoSEQ 96-well plate was sequenced on a dedicated single-read 150-cycle Illumina NextSeq 550 flow cell. In the authors' own workflow: Because the immunoSEQ output included only junctional sequences and no quality scores, the filtering could not be the same as the filtering used for full-length reads. Sequences were annotated with PyIR, a Python wrapper for IgBLAST v1.9, and V/J genes and CDR3 were assigned using IMGT germline references. Reads with weak V/J assignments (E-value above 1e-6), missing CDR3, stop codons, out-of-frame junctions, or ambiguous translated residues were removed. A V3J clonotype was defined by an identical inferred V gene, J gene, and CDR3 amino acid sequence. Percentage overlap between repertoires was computed as shared unique clonotypes divided by the size of the smaller repertoire. Repertoire richness was assessed with RTK rarefaction, the Chao1 estimator, and Recon v2.1 estimates of unobserved clonotypes. OLGA was used to compute generation probabilities for all TCRbeta clonotypes that the gDNA method yielded from a handful of donors. The clones in this table, taken by TCRdb from immuneACCESS, are in-frame only. Not every clone is retained; where verified, under half of the shortfall comes from an unresolved V gene, and the cause of the rest is unknown. The D gene and trimming were derived from the DNA, and the V and J assignments and clone size from that table. Recorded for this sample are around 240,000 clones; approximately 65% of them occurred a single time. The ten biggest clones cover approximately 10% of the sample.

The V and J segments used are TRBV27 and TRBJ2-6; the central 9 bases match TRBD2. This receptor was taken from a man aged 25-45 years in good health. Specimen: memory CD4+ T cells sorted from blood. What the cell subset or site label conveys for this sample: CD45RA-negative fraction. The nucleotides read TGTGCCAGCAGTATTAGCGGGAGAGGGCTTTTGGGGGCCAACGTCCTGACTTTC. This encodes CASSISGRGLLGANVLTF.